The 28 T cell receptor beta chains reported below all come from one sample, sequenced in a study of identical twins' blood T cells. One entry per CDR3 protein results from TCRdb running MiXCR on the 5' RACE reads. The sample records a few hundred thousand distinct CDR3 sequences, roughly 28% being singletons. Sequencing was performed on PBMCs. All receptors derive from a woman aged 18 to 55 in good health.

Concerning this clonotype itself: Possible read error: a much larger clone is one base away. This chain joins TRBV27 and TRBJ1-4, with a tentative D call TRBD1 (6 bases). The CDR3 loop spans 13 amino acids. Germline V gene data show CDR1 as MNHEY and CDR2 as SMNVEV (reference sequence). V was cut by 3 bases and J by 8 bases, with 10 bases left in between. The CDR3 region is CASSFGGVEKLFF. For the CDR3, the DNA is TGTGCCAGCAGTTTTGGGGGCGTCGAAAAACTGTTTTTT.

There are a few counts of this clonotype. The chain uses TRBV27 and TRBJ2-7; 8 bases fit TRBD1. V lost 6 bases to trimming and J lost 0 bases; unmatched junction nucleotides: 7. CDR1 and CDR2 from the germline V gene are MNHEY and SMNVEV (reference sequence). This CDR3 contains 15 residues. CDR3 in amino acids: CASSYRGQASYEQYF. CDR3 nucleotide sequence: TGTGCCAGCAGCTATAGGGGACAGGCCTCCTACGAGCAGTACTTC.

CDR3 loop: CSARAAVYLSNTEAFF. Written as DNA, the CDR3 is TGCAGTGCTAGAGCGGCCGTTTACCTTTCGAACACTGAAGCTTTCTTT. This chain uses TRBV20-1 with TRBJ1-1, with D uncertain. Trimming pared 1 base from V and 1 base from J, leaving 16 bases between. Germline values: CDR1 DFQATT, CDR2 SNEGSKA (reference sequence). The CDR3 is 16 residues long.

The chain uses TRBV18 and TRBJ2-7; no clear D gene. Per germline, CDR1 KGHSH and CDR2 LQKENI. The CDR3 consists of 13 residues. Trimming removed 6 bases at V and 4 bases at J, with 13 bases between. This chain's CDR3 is CASSQGVKYEQYF. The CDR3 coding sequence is TGTGCCAGCTCGCAAGGAGTGAAATACGAGCAGTACTTC.

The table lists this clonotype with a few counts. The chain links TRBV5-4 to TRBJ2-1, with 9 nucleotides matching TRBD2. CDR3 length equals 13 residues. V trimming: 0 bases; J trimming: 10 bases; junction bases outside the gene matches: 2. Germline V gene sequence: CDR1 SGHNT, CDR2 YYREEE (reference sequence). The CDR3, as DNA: TGTGCCAGCAGCTTGGTTAGCGGGGGCGAGCAGTTCTTC. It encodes CASSLVSGGEQFF.

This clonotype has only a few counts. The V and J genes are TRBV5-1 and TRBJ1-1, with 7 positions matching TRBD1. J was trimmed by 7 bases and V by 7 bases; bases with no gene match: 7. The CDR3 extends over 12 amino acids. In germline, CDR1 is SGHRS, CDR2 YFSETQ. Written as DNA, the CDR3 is TGCGCCAGCGGGGGGACAGCCCTTGAAGCTTTCTTT. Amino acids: CASGGTALEAFF.

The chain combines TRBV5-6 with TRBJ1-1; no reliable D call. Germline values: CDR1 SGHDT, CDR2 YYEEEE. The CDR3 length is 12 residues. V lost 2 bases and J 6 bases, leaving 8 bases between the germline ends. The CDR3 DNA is TGTGCCAGCAGCTTTATTGACGCTGAAGCTTTCTTT. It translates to CASSFIDAEAFF.

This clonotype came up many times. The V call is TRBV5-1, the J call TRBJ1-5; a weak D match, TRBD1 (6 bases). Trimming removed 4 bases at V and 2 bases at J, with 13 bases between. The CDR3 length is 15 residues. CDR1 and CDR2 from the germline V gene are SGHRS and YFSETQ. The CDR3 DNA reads TGCGCCAGCAGCGAAGGGACAATTGGCAATCAGCCCCAGCATTTT. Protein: CASSEGTIGNQPQHF. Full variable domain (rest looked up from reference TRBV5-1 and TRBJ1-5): KAGVTQTPRYLIKTRGQQVTLSCSPISGHRSVSWYQQTPGQGLQFLFEYFSETQRNKGNFPGRFSGRQFSNSRSEMNVSTLELGDSALYLCASSEGTIGNQPQHFGDGTRLSIL.

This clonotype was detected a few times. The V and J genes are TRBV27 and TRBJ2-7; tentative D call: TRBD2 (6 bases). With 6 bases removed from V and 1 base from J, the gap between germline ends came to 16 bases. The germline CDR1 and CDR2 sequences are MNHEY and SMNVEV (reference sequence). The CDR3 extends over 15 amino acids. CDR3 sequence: CASSFSRRGSYEQYF. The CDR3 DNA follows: TGTGCCAGCAGCTTCTCAAGGAGGGGTTCCTACGAGCAGTACTTC.

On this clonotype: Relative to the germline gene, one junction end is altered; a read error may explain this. The CDR3 coding sequence is TGTGCCAGCATTGAAAGTAGCGAGCAGTACTTC. Translation: CASIESSEQYF. V and J are TRBV25-1 and TRBJ2-7, with no clear D. The germline CDR1 and CDR2 sequences are MGHDK and SYGVNS. The CDR3 consists of 11 residues.

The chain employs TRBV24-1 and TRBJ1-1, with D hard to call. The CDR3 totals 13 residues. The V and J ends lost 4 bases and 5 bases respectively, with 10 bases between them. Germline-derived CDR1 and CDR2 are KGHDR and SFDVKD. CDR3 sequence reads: CATSDSLGTEAFF. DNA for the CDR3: TGTGCCACCAGTGACTCCCTCGGGACTGAAGCTTTCTTT.

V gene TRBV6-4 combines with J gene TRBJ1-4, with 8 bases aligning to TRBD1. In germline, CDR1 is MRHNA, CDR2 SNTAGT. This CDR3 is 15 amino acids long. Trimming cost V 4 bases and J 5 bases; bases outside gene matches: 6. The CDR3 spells CASSAFRDRNEKLFF. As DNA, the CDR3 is TGTGCCAGCAGTGCTTTCCGGGACAGGAATGAAAAACTGTTTTTT.

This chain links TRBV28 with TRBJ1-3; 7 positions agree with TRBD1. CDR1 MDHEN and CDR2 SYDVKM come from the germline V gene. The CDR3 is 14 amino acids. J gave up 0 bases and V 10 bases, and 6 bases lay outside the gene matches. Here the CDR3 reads CATSGQSSGNTIYF. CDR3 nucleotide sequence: TGTGCCACCTCGGGACAGAGCTCTGGAAACACCATATATTTT.

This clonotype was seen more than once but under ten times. CDR3 nucleotides: TGTGCCAGTAGTTCGCGCGGGAGTACGGATGAGCAGTTCTTC. Translation: CASSSRGSTDEQFF. The chain joins TRBV19 to TRBJ2-1; 7 nucleotides line up with TRBD2. After removal of 5 bases from V and 8 bases from J, the junction contained 9 bases not matched to a gene. Germline V gene lookup returns CDR1 LNHDA and CDR2 SQIVND (reference sequence). There are 14 residues in the CDR3.

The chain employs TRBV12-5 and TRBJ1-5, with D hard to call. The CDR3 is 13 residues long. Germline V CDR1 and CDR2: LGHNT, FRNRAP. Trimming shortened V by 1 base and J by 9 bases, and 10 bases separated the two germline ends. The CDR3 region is CASGLARLRPQHF. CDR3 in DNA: TGTGCTAGTGGTTTGGCCAGGTTGAGGCCCCAGCATTTT.

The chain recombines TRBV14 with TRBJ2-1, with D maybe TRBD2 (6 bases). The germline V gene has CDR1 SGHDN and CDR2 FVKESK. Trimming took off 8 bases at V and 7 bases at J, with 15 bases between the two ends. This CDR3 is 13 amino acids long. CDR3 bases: TGTGCCAGCGGGCGGACTATGTTGAATGAGCAGTTCTTC. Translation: CASGRTMLNEQFF. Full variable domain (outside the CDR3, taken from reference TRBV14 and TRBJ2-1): EAGVTQFPSHSVIEKGQTVTLRCDPISGHDNLYWYRRVMGKEIKFLLHFVKESKQDESGMPNNRFLAERTGGTYSTLKVQPAELEDSGVYFCASGRTMLNEQFFGPGTRLTVL.

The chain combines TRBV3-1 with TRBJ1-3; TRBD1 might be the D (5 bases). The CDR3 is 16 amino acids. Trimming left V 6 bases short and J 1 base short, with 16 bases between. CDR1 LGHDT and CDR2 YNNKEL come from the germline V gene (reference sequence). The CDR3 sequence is CASSPIDSTSGNTIYF. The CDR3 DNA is TGTGCCAGCAGTCCAATAGACAGTACGTCTGGAAACACCATATATTTT.

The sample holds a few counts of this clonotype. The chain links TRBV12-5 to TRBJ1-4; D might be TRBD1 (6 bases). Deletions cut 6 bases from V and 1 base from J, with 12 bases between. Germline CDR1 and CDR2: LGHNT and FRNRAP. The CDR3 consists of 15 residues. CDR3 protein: CASGHRTETNEKLFF. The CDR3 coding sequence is TGTGCTAGTGGGCACCGGACAGAAACTAATGAAAAACTGTTTTTT. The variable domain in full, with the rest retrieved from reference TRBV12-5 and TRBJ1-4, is DARVTQTPRHKVTEMGQEVTMRCQPILGHNTVFWYRQTMMQGLELLAYFRNRAPLDDSGMPKDRFSAEMPDATLATLKIQPSEPRDSAVYFCASGHRTETNEKLFFGSGTQLSVL.

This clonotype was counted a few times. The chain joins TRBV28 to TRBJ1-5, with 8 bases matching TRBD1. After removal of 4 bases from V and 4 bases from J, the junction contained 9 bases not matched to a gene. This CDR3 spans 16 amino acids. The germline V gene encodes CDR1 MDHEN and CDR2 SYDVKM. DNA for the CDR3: TGTGCCAGCAGTTCCTCGACAGGGGCTGAAAATCAGCCCCAGCATTTT. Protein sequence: CASSSSTGAENQPQHF. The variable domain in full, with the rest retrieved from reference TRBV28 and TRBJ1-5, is DVKVTQSSRYLVKRTGEKVFLECVQDMDHENMFWYRQDPGLGLRLIYFSYDVKMKEKGDIPEGYSVSREKKERFSLILESASTNQTSMYLCASSSSTGAENQPQHFGDGTRLSIL.

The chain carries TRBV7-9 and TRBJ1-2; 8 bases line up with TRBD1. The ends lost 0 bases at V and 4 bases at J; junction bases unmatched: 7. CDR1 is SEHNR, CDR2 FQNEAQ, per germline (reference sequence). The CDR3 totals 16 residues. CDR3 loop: CASSLAGTGTSYGYTF. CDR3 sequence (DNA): TGTGCCAGCAGCTTAGCGGGGACAGGAACCTCCTATGGCTACACCTTC.

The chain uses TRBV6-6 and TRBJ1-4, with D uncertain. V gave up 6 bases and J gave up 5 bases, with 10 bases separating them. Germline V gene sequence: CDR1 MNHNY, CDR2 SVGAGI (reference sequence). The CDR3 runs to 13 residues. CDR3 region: CASSRATNEKLFF. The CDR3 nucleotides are TGTGCCAGCAGCCGGGCTACCAATGAAAAACTGTTTTTT.

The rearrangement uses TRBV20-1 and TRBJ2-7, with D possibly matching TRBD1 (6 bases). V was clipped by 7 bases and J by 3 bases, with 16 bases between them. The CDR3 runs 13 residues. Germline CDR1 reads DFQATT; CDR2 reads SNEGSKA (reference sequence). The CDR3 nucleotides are TGCAGTGTCAGGGGACACCGAAGCTACGAGCAGTACTTC. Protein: CSVRGHRSYEQYF.

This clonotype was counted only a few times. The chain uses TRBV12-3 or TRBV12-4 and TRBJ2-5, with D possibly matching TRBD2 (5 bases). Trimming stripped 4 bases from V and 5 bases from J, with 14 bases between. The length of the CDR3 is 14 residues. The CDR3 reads CASSSYYSVETQYF. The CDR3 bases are TGTGCCAGCAGTTCCTACTATAGCGTGGAGACCCAGTACTTC.

The CDR3 loop reads CATKTGGPDQPQHF. DNA of the CDR3: TGTGCCACAAAAACAGGGGGACCGGACCAGCCCCAGCATTTT. The chain recombines TRBV10-3 with TRBJ1-5, with TRBD1 identical over 8 bases. Germline V gene sequence: CDR1 ENHRY, CDR2 SYGVKD. V was clipped by 10 bases and J by 7 bases; unmatched bases: 12. This CDR3 has 14 residues.

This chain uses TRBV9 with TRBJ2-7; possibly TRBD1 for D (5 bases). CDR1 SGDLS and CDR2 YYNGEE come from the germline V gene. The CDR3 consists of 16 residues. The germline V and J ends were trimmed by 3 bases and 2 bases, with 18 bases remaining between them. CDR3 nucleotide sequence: TGTGCCAGCAGCGGAACCCAGACAGCAAATGCCTACGAGCAGTACTTC. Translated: CASSGTQTANAYEQYF.

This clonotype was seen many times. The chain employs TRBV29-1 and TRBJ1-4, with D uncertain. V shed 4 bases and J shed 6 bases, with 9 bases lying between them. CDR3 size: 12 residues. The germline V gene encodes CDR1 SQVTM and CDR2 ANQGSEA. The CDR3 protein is CSVAGGDEKLFF. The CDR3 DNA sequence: TGCAGCGTTGCGGGAGGAGATGAAAAACTGTTTTTT.

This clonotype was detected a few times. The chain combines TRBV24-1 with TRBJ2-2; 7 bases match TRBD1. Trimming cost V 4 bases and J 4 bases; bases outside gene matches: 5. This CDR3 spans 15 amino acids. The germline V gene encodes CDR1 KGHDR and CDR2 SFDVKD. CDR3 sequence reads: CATSDPTGVTGELFF. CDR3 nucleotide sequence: TGTGCCACCAGTGACCCTACAGGGGTCACCGGGGAGCTGTTTTTT.

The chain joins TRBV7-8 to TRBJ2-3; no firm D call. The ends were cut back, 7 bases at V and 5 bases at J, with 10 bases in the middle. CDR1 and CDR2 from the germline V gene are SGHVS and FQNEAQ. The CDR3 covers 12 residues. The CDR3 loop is CASTVFGDTQYF. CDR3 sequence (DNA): TGTGCCAGCACAGTTTTTGGAGATACGCAGTATTTT.